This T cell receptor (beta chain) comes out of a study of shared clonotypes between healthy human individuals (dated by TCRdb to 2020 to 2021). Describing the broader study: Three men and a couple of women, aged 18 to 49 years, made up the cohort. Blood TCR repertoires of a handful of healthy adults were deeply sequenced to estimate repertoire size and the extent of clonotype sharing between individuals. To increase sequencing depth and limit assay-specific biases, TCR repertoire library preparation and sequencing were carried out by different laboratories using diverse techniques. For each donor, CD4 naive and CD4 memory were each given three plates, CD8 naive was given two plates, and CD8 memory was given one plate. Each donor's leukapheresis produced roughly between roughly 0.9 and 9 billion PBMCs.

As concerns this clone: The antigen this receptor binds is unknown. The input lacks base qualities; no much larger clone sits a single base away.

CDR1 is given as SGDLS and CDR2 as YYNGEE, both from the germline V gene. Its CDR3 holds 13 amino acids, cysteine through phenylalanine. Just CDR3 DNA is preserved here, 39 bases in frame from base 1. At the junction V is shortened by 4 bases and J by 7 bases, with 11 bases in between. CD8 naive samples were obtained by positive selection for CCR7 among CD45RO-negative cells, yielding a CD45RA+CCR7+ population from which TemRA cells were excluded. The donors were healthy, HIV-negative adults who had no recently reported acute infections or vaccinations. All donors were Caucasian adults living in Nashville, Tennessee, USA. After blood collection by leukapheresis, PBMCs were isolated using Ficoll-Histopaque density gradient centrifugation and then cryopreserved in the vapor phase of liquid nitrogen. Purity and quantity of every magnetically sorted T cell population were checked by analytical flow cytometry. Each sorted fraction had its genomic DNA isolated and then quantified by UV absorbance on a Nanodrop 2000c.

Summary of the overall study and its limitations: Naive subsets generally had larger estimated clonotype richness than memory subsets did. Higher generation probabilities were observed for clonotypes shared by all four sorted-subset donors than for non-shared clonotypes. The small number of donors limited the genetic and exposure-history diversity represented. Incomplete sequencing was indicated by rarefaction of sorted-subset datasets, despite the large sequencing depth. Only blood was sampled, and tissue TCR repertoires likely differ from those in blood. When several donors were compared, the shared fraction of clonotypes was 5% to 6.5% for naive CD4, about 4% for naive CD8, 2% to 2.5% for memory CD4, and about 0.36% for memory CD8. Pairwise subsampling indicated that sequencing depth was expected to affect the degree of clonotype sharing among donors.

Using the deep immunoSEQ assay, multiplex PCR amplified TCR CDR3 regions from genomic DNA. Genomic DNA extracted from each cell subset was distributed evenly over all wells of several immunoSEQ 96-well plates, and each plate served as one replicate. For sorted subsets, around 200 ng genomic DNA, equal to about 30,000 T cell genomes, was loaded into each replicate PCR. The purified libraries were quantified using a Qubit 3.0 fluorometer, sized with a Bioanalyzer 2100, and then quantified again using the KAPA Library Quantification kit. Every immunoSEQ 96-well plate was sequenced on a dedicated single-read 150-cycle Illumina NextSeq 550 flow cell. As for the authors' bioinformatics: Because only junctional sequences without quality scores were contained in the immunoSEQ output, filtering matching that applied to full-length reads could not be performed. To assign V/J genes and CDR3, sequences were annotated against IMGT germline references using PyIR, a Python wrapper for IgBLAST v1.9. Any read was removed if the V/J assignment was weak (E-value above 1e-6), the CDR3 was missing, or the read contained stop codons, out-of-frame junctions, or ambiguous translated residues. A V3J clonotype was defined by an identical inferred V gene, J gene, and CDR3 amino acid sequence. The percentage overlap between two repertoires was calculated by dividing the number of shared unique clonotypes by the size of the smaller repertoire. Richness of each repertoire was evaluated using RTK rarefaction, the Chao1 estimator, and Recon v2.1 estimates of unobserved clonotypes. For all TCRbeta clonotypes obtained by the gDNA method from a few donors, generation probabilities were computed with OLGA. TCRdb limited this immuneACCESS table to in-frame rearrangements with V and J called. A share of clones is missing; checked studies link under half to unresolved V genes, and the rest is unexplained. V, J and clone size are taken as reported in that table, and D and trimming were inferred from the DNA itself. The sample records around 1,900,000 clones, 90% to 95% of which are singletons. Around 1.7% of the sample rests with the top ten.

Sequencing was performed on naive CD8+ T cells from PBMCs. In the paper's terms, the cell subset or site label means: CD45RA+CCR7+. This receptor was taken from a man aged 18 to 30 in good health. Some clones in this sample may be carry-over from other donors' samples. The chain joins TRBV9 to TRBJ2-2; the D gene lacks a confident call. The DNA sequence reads TGTGCCAGCAGCCCCCATTGGGGCGGGGAGCTGTTTTTT. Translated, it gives CASSPHWGGELFF. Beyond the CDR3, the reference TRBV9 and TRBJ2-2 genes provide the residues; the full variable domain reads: DSGVTQTPKHLITATGQRVTLRCSPRSGDLSVYWYQQSLDQGLQFLIQYYNGEERAKGNILERFSAQQFPDLHSELNLSSLELGDSALYFCASSPHWGGELFFGEGSRLTVL.